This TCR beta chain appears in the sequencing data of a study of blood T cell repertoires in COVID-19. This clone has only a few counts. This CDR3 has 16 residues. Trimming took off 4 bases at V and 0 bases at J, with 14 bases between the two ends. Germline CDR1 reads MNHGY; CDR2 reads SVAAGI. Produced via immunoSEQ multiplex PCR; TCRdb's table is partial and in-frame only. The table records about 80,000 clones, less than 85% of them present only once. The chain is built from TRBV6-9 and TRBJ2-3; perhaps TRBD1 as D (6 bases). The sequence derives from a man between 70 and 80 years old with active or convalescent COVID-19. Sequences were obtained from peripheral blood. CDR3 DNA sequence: TGTGCCAGCAGTTTACAGGGCCGTACTAGCACAGATACGCAGTATTTT. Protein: CASSLQGRTSTDTQYF.